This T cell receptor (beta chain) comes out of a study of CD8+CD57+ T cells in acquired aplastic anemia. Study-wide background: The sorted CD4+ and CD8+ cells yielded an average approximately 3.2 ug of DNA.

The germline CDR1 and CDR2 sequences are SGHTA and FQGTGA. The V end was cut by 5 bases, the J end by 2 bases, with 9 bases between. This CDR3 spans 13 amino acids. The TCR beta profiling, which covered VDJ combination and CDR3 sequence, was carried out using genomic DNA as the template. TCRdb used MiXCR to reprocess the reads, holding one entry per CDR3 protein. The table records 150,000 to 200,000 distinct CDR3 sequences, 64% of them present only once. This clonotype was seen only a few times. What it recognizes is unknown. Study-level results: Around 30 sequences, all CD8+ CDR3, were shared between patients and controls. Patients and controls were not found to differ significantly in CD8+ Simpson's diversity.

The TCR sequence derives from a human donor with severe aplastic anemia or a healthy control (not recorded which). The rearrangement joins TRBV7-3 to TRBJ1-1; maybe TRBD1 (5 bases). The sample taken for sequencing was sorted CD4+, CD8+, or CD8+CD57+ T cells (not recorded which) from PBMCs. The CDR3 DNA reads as TGTGCCAGCAGCGTAGACAGTAACACTGAAGCTTTCTTT. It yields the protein CASSVDSNTEAFF.